The clone carrying this TCR beta chain came up many times. Its antigen is still unknown. This entry belongs to a study of T-cell reconstitution after alpha-beta-depleted transplantation in children. This CDR3 region has 16 residues. CDR1 and CDR2 from the germline V gene are SGHVS and FQNEAQ. V shed 4 bases and J shed 5 bases, with 18 bases lying between them. Unique molecular identifiers were incorporated into the prepared TCRbeta library. TCRdb reprocessed the PCR reads via MiXCR and lists one record per CDR3 protein. The table shows around 670,000 distinct CDR3 sequences, with around 13% occurring only once. Whole-study findings and limits: At day 60, the high TCRbeta diversity found in some patients originated from recipient T cells and thymic progenitors that had survived. At around two months after transplant, the alpha-beta T cells were reportedly derived from several hundred expanded clones that came from non-depleted graft cells. Fresh T-cell production supplied most of the T-cell counts and diversity seen one year after transplant.

The chain uses TRBV7-8 and TRBJ1-5; no definite D call. The sample in question was PBMCs, obtained before TCRalphabeta/CD19-depleted stem cell transplant. This TCR was recovered from a girl aged 2 to 10 with congenital amegakaryocytic thrombocytopenia, due to receive a stem cell transplant. The CDR3: CASSSDPGLGDQPQHF. As DNA, the CDR3 is TGTGCCAGCAGCTCCGACCCGGGCTTAGGAGATCAGCCCCAGCATTTT.